The entry below gives a single T cell receptor (beta chain) sequence along with its context. Assay used: immunoSEQ multiplex PCR; TCRdb lists only in-frame clones, some missing. The sample includes about 150,000 clones, about nine tenths of them seen just once. The data are from a study of blood T cell repertoires in COVID-19. This CDR3 has 11 residues. With 5 bases removed from V and 2 bases from J, the gap between germline ends came to 7 bases. The germline CDR1 and CDR2 sequences are DFQATT and SNEGSKA (reference sequence). The J gene is TRBJ2-7, the V gene TRBV20-1, with no clear D. This receptor was obtained from a middle-aged woman who had been exposed to COVID-19. The sequencing input was PBMCs or T cells enriched from blood (not recorded which). CDR3 loop: CSAHGTYEQYF. The CDR3 region has the DNA TGCAGTGCTCACGGTACCTACGAGCAGTACTTC.